This TCR beta chain came from a study of Graves' ophthalmopathy and Graves' hyperthyroidism. Study-level background: The authors collected peripheral blood at initial diagnosis, before any treatment.

CDR1 is MNHEY and CDR2 is SMNVEV in the germline V gene (reference sequence). Between the trimmed V and J ends, which lost 6 bases and 2 bases, there was a span of 29 bases. There are 19 residues in the CDR3. Study-level results: The blood repertoire also included most expanded thyroid clonotypes above 0.001 frequency.

This clonotype was found many times. Its antigen is undetermined. RNA transcripts yielded amplified TCR beta CDR3 regions. HTBI primers were used in a first-round RT-PCR, which preceded a second-round multiplex PCR. TCRdb ran MiXCR on the multiplex PCR reads and lists one entry per CDR3 protein. The sample contains 600,000 to 650,000 distinct CDR3 sequences, 20% to 25% of which appear only once. Exclusion criteria comprised other autoimmune diseases, uncontrolled infections, pregnancy or lactation in patients. Patients were diagnosed from clinical symptoms, serum thyroxine, TRAb, thyroid ultrasound and orbital computed tomography.

The receptor was derived from a woman aged 18-29 years with stable Graves' hyperthyroidism. Some clones in this sample may be carry-over from other donors' samples. V is TRBV27 and J is TRBJ2-7, with D perhaps TRBD1 (6 bases). The sequencing input was peripheral blood. This CDR3 is CASRSMSGHNSRAPYEQYF. The CDR3 DNA is TGTGCCAGCAGAAGCATGTCGGGACACAATTCCAGGGCTCCCTACGAGCAGTACTTC.